Each of the 15 T cell receptor beta chains below was sequenced from the same sample in a study of human T cells and chemical hapten exposure. In TCRdb, the RACE reads were re-called with MiXCR into one record per CDR3 protein. The sample contains about 89,000 distinct CDR3 sequences, 10% to 11% of which appear only once. Time point of the sample: pre-sensitization, week 0. As for treatment: therapeutic diphenylcyclopropenone sensitization with weekly scalp DPC. The sequences come from whole blood, collected in connection with sensitization to the hapten diphenylcyclopropenone (DPC). These TCRs come from a woman in her sixties or seventies with alopecia areata. Some clones in this sample may be carry-over from other donors' samples.

This clonotype has ten or more counts. The chain carries TRBV30 and TRBJ2-7; 9 nucleotides align to TRBD1. Germline-derived CDR1 and CDR2 are GTSNPN and SVGIG (reference sequence). This CDR3 region has 14 residues. The V gene end was trimmed by 0 bases and the J gene end by 3 bases; junction bases not matched to a gene: 3. CDR3 nucleotide sequence: TGTGCCTGGAGTGTGGGACAGGGTATCTACGAGCAGTACTTC. Amino acids: CAWSVGQGIYEQYF.

This clonotype was seen only a few times. The genes are TRBV5-1 and TRBJ1-4; D is possibly TRBD1 (6 bases). This CDR3 is 15 amino acids long. Looked up from germline, CDR1 is SGHRS and CDR2 is YFSETQ. The V and J ends lost 2 bases and 6 bases respectively, with 14 bases between them. CDR3 DNA sequence: TGCGCCAGCAGCTTATGGGGGCGGGCTCATGAAAAACTGTTTTTT. It codes for CASSLWGRAHEKLFF.

This chain uses TRBV15 with TRBJ2-7; D not certain. Trimming removed 3 bases at V and 9 bases at J, with 12 bases between. The CDR3 consists of 12 residues. Per the germline V gene, CDR1 is LNHNV and CDR2 is YYDKDF (reference sequence). The CDR3 DNA sequence: TGTGCCACCAGCAGTGAAGATTTTCGGCAGTACTTC. It specifies CATSSEDFRQYF. Looking up the rest from reference TRBV15 and TRBJ2-7 gives the full variable domain: DAMVIQNPRYQVTQFGKPVTLSCSQTLNHNVMYWYQQKSSQAPKLLFHYYDKDFNNEADTPDNFQSRRPNTSFCFLDIRSPGLGDTAMYLCATSSEDFRQYFGPGTRLTVT.

This clonotype was picked up a small number of times. The chain links TRBV20-1 to TRBJ2-7; D is unclear. The V end lost 0 bases, the J end lost 1 base, and 1 base lay between the germline ends. Germline loops: CDR1 DFQATT, CDR2 SNEGSKA (reference sequence). There are 11 residues in the CDR3. CDR3 DNA: TGCAGTGCTAGAGATTCCTACGAGCAGTACTTC. Protein: CSARDSYEQYF.

The rearrangement joins TRBV18 to TRBJ1-2; no clear D gene. V was trimmed by 3 bases and J by 2 bases, leaving 13 bases between them. There are 15 residues in the CDR3. The germline V gene encodes CDR1 KGHSH and CDR2 LQKENI. The CDR3 here is CASSPGEDLNYGYTF. The CDR3 DNA is TGTGCCAGCTCACCCGGCGAAGACCTAAACTATGGCTACACCTTC.

In its sample, this clonotype was seen many times. The rearrangement joins TRBV3-1 to TRBJ1-1; D unclear. This CDR3 is 14 amino acids long. Looked up from germline, CDR1 is LGHDT and CDR2 is YNNKEL (reference sequence). V lost 1 base and J lost 1, with 7 bases in between. This CDR3 reads CASSQGWGNTEAFF. DNA for the CDR3: TGTGCCAGCAGCCAAGGCTGGGGGAACACTGAAGCTTTCTTT.

This clonotype was observed at least ten times. V and J are TRBV6-5 and TRBJ1-1; TRBD1 agrees at 10 bases. The length of the CDR3 is 16 residues. The trim removed 11 bases at V and 1 base at J, leaving 13 bases unmatched. The germline V gene has CDR1 MNHEY and CDR2 SVGAGI. Here the CDR3 DNA reads TGTGCCGTCAGATCCGGGACAGGGGCGGGGAACACTGAAGCTTTCTTT. Residues: CAVRSGTGAGNTEAFF.

The J gene is TRBJ1-6, the V gene TRBV7-3, with D hard to call. V lost 4 bases and J 7 bases, leaving 11 bases between the germline ends. This CDR3 is built from 14 residues. Germline V gene data show CDR1 as SGHTA and CDR2 as FQGTGA. CDR3 loop: CASSSGRGNSPLHF. CDR3 DNA sequence: TGTGCCAGCAGCTCAGGACGCGGGAATTCACCCCTCCACTTT.

This clonotype was detected a few times. This chain links TRBV10-3 with TRBJ2-2; 10 bases fit TRBD1. The germline CDR1 and CDR2 sequences are ENHRY and SYGVKD. The junction had 12 bases not matched to a gene; V was cut back by 4 bases and J by 7 bases. CDR3 size: 17 residues. The CDR3 protein is CAISGEGQGFVGGELFF. The CDR3 DNA reads TGTGCCATCAGTGGAGAGGGACAGGGGTTCGTTGGCGGGGAGCTGTTTTTT.

The table lists this clonotype with a few counts. The rearrangement uses TRBV12-3 or TRBV12-4 and TRBJ1-1; TRBD1 matches 7 bases. The trim removed 8 bases at V and 3 bases at J, leaving 0 bases unmatched. This CDR3 has 11 residues. CDR3 sequence (DNA): TGTGCCAGCCAGGGGGACACTGAAGCTTTCTTT. It is translated as CASQGDTEAFF.

As regards this clonotype: A much larger clone lies a single base off, so this may be a read error. The rearrangement links TRBV5-1 to TRBJ1-2; 9 positions match TRBD1. The CDR3 is 14 residues long. J gave up 5 bases and V 2 bases, and 4 bases lay outside the gene matches. Per the germline V gene, CDR1 is SGHRS and CDR2 is YFSETQ. The CDR3 DNA reads as TGCGCCAGCAGCTTCACCGGGACAGGGTATGGCTACACCTTC. It encodes CASSFTGTGYGYTF.

This clonotype was picked up a small number of times. The chain recombines TRBV5-1 with TRBJ2-5, with 7 bases lining up with TRBD2. The CDR3 is 14 amino acids. After removal of 4 bases from V and 3 bases from J, the junction contained 6 bases not matched to a gene. CDR1 and CDR2 from the germline V gene are SGHRS and YFSETQ. The CDR3 DNA is TGCGCCAGCAGCCCTAGCGGTCCCGAAGAGACCCAGTACTTC. This gives the protein CASSPSGPEETQYF.

This clonotype was seen ten or more times. The CDR3 region is CASRPDMNTEAFF. In nucleotides, the CDR3 is TGTGCCAGCAGGCCAGACATGAACACTGAAGCTTTCTTT. The rearrangement uses TRBV6-1 and TRBJ1-1; D unresolved. V was cut by 6 bases and J by 0 bases, with 8 bases left in between. CDR3 length: 13 amino acids. Germline CDR1 is MNHNS and CDR2 is SASEGT.

CDR3 amino acids: CAGRDRSTSQYF. In DNA, the CDR3 is TGTGCCGGCCGGGACCGATCCACCTCGCAGTATTTT. The V call is TRBV2, the J call TRBJ2-3; TRBD1 or TRBD2 may be the D gene (5 bases each). Germline V gene data show CDR1 as SNHLY and CDR2 as FYNNEI. This CDR3 comprises 12 residues. Trimming took off 11 bases at V and 10 bases at J, with 19 bases between the two ends. Supplemented by reference TRBV2 and TRBJ2-3, the full variable domain reads EPEVTQTPSHQVTQMGQEVILRCVPISNHLYFYWYRQILGQKVEFLVSFYNNEISEKSEIFDDQFSVERPDGSNFTLKIRSTKLEDSAMYFCAGRDRSTSQYFGPGTRLTVL.

Concerning this clonotype: This may stem from a read error, because a much larger clone lies one nucleotide away. The chain uses TRBV12-3 or TRBV12-4 and TRBJ1-4; D is ambiguous. Deletions cut 7 bases from V and 8 bases from J, with 11 bases between. The CDR3 has 12 amino acids. The CDR3 protein is CASTREGEKLFF. The CDR3 DNA reads as TGTGCCAGCACACGAGAGGGCGAAAAACTGTTTTTT.